These 13 T cell receptor beta chains were all obtained from the same sample, sequenced in a study of neoadjuvant anti-PD-1 for oral cavity cancer. Generated by immunoSEQ multiplex PCR, the TCRdb table keeps only in-frame clones and is missing some. The sample has over 30,000 clones; around nine tenths are singletons. Sequenced here: PBMCs, sampled before nivolumab (anti-PD-1) treatment. These TCRs come from a person aged 35-79 years with oral cavity squamous cell carcinoma.

This clone was observed a handful of times. The chain has TRBV27 and TRBJ1-1; TRBD1 might be the D (5 bases). The germline V gene encodes CDR1 MNHEY and CDR2 SMNVEV (reference sequence). This CDR3 contains 15 residues. V gave up 5 bases and J gave up 4 bases, with 17 bases separating them. The CDR3 reads CASSIQGVGITEAFF. The DNA of the CDR3 is TGTGCCAGCAGTATTCAGGGTGTGGGTATCACTGAAGCTTTCTTT.

The V and J genes are TRBV5-1 and TRBJ2-1; D perhaps matches TRBD1 (6 bases). Germline V lookup: CDR1 SGHRS, CDR2 YFSETQ. The ends were cut back, 4 bases at V and 1 base at J, with 9 bases in the middle. This CDR3 has 14 residues. CDR3 sequence reads: CASSGDTSYNEQFF. The DNA for the CDR3 is TGCGCCAGCAGCGGGGACACTTCCTACAATGAGCAGTTCTTC.

V and J are TRBV11-3 and TRBJ2-1, with 14 bases aligning to TRBD2. The CDR3 has 16 amino acids. Germline V CDR1 and CDR2: SGHNT, YENEEA. V was pared by 5 bases and J by 5 bases, with 5 bases of the junction left unmatched. The CDR3: CASSLGLAGGHNEQFF. As DNA, the CDR3 is TGTGCCAGCAGCCTCGGACTAGCGGGGGGTCACAATGAGCAGTTCTTC.

This chain uses TRBV2 with TRBJ1-3, with D perhaps matching TRBD1 (6 bases). Trimming took off 1 base at V and 5 bases at J, with 15 bases between the two ends. Germline CDR1 and CDR2: SNHLY and FYNNEI. This CDR3 is built from 16 residues. CDR3 region: CASSEGGGLIRNTIYF. CDR3 DNA: TGTGCCAGCAGTGAAGGGGGGGGGCTCATAAGAAACACCATATATTTT.

The chain recombines TRBV15 with TRBJ2-5, with D maybe TRBD1 (6 bases). CDR1 is LNHNV, CDR2 YYDKDF, per germline (reference sequence). V lost 0 bases, J lost 14 bases, and 16 bases lay in between. This CDR3 has 13 amino acids. DNA for the CDR3: TGTGCCACCAGCAGAGATCGTCAGGACAGACCTTACTTC. Encoded protein: CATSRDRQDRPYF. The full variable domain, its missing parts supplied by reference TRBV15 and TRBJ2-5, is DAMVIQNPRYQVTQFGKPVTLSCSQTLNHNVMYWYQQKSSQAPKLLFHYYDKDFNNEADTPDNFQSRRPNTSFCFLDIRSPGLGDTAMYLCATSRDRQDRPYFGPGTRLLVL.

This chain links TRBV7-8 with TRBJ2-3; 9 nucleotides align to TRBD2. V shed 5 bases, J shed 3 bases, and the junction held 9 bases outside the gene matches. In germline, CDR1 is SGHVS, CDR2 FQNEAQ. This CDR3 region has 16 residues. The CDR3 region has the DNA TGTGCCAGCAGCCGTCCTGGCGGGGGGGCTACAGATACGCAGTATTTT. Protein: CASSRPGGGATDTQYF.

The count of this clone is one. This rearrangement joins TRBV7-9 to TRBJ2-3, with a tentative D call TRBD1 (6 bases). The V and J ends lost 3 bases and 3 bases respectively, with 10 bases between them. Germline V CDR1 and CDR2: SEHNR, FQNEAQ (reference sequence). CDR3 length: 14 residues. The CDR3: CASSFTGKTDTQYF. CDR3 nucleotides: TGTGCCAGCAGCTTTACAGGGAAGACAGATACGCAGTATTTT.

The gene calls are TRBV6-5 and TRBJ2-4, with D unclear. The germline CDR1 and CDR2 sequences are MNHEY and SVGAGI. The V end lost 8 bases, the J end lost 0 bases, and 8 bases lay between the germline ends. The CDR3 runs to 13 residues. CDR3 protein: CASSSLAKNIQYF. CDR3 coding DNA: TGTGCCAGCTCCTCCCTAGCCAAAAACATTCAGTACTTC.

The chain links TRBV9 to TRBJ2-3; D possibly corresponds to TRBD2 (7 bases). Germline V CDR1 and CDR2: SGDLS, YYNGEE. The V end was cut by 4 bases, the J end by 0 bases, with 12 bases between. The CDR3 consists of 15 residues. CDR3 in amino acids: CASSTRGASTDTQYF. The CDR3 DNA follows: TGTGCCAGCAGCACCCGGGGGGCCAGCACAGATACGCAGTATTTT.

In its sample, this clone was seen a few times. The chain links TRBV27 to TRBJ1-2; unclear D gene. V lost 5 bases and J 8 bases, leaving 12 bases between the germline ends. The CDR3 runs to 12 residues. Germline-derived CDR1 and CDR2 are MNHEY and SMNVEV (reference sequence). CDR3 sequence: CASSPNLGGYTF. CDR3 nucleotide sequence: TGTGCCAGCAGTCCCAATCTTGGCGGCTACACCTTC.

V and J are TRBV7-8 and TRBJ2-1, with 13 nucleotides matching TRBD2. V lost 0 bases to trimming and J lost 14 bases; unmatched junction nucleotides: 7. CDR1 and CDR2 (germline): SGHVS, FQNEAQ. The CDR3 consists of 15 residues. The CDR3 nucleotides read TGTGCCAGCAGCTTAGCCGGGACTAGCGGGGCCAAGAAGTTCTTC. Translated: CASSLAGTSGAKKFF.

The CDR3: CATSRDETVRGPGNTIYF. CDR3 coding DNA: TGTGCCACCAGCAGAGATGAGACCGTAAGGGGACCTGGAAACACCATATATTTT. The chain links TRBV15 to TRBJ1-3; maybe TRBD1 (5 bases). The CDR3 spans 18 residues. Per the germline V gene, CDR1 is LNHNV and CDR2 is YYDKDF (reference sequence). V was clipped by 0 bases and J by 2 bases, with 17 bases between them.

The chain couples TRBV2 to TRBJ2-5; 11 bases align to TRBD1. Germline V gives CDR1 SNHLY, CDR2 FYNNEI. The CDR3 extends over 15 amino acids. Trimming at V came to 6 bases and at J to 5 bases, leaving 8 bases not matched to a gene. The CDR3 DNA reads as TGTGCCAGCAGGAGGACAGGGGGCCGGGGGGAGACCCAGTACTTC. It yields the protein CASRRTGGRGETQYF.